What follows are 22 T cell receptor beta chains derived from one specimen sequenced in a study of T cell responses to AZD1222 COVID-19 vaccine. Profiled with immunoSEQ multiplex PCR; TCRdb holds only in-frame clones, not every one. The data hold some 120,000 clones, with 70% to 90% observed a single time. Sequences were derived from peripheral blood, sampled on day 0 of MenACWY control vaccination. These receptors all come from an adult in good health.

The V and J genes are TRBV19 and TRBJ1-5; TRBD1 aligns across 11 bases. Germline lookup yields CDR1 LNHDA and CDR2 SQIVND (reference sequence). The CDR3 spans 18 residues. V was clipped by 6 bases and J by 0 bases; unmatched bases: 10. The CDR3 region has the DNA TGTGCCAGTAGCCCTACCGGGACAGGGGGTGATAGCAATCAGCCCCAGCATTTT. Translation gives CASSPTGTGGDSNQPQHF.

This chain's CDR3 is CASRAGTGAVNEQFF. The CDR3, as DNA: TGCGCCAGCAGGGCCGGGACGGGGGCTGTTAATGAGCAGTTCTTC. The chain carries TRBV5-1 and TRBJ2-1; D may be TRBD1 or TRBD2 (6 bases each). CDR3 length equals 15 residues. CDR1 is SGHRS, CDR2 YFSETQ, per germline. V lost 5 bases to trimming and J lost 7 bases, with 19 bases between them.

CDR3 region: CASRSGQGEYGYTF. CDR3 in DNA: TGTGCCAGCAGGAGTGGACAGGGAGAATATGGCTACACCTTC. The V and J genes are TRBV7-2 and TRBJ1-2; TRBD1 matches 8 bases. This CDR3 has 14 residues. V lost 6 bases and J lost 5; bases outside the gene matches: 8. Germline V gene lookup returns CDR1 SGHTA and CDR2 FQGNSA.

This clone came up once. V usage is TRBV7-9 and J usage is TRBJ1-1, with 7 bases aligning to TRBD1. V dropped 5 bases and J dropped 5; count of bases not matched to a gene: 11. This CDR3 contains 15 residues. Germline V lookup: CDR1 SEHNR, CDR2 FQNEAQ (reference sequence). For the CDR3, the DNA is TGTGCCAGCAGCACGAGACAGGGATCGATTACTGAAGCTTTCTTT. Its translation is CASSTRQGSITEAFF.

The chain couples TRBV4-3 to TRBJ2-2; D is perhaps TRBD2 (7 bases). Germline-derived CDR1 and CDR2 are LGHNA and YSLEER. CDR3 size: 15 residues. Trimming removed 3 bases from V and 4 bases from J, with 12 bases in between. Here the CDR3 DNA reads TGCGCCAGCAGCCACAAGGGGGGGAGCACCGGGGAGCTGTTTTTT. Its translation: CASSHKGGSTGELFF.

This sequence joins TRBV6-5 and TRBJ1-5, with D tentatively TRBD1 (6 bases). The CDR3 loop spans 14 amino acids. The V end lost 6 bases, the J end lost 7 bases, and 16 bases lay between the germline ends. CDR1 MNHEY and CDR2 SVGAGI come from the germline V gene. CDR3 nucleotide sequence: TGTGCCAGCAGCGGGCCCCAGGGGTCCCAGCCCCAGCATTTT. Protein product: CASSGPQGSQPQHF.

The chain carries TRBV3-1 (or the pseudogene TRBV3-2) and TRBJ1-2, with TRBD1 identical over 9 bases. Germline-derived CDR1 and CDR2 are LGHDT and YNNKEL (reference sequence). Losses at the gene ends were 4 bases for V and 8 bases for J; bases not matched to a gene: 8. The CDR3 is 14 amino acids. CDR3 in DNA: TGTGCCAGCAGCCCCATGCGGACAGGGGAAGGCTACACCTTC. This encodes CASSPMRTGEGYTF.

The gene calls are TRBV3-1 (or the pseudogene TRBV3-2) and TRBJ1-2; D is possibly TRBD1 (5 bases). The CDR3 spans 11 residues. The V end lost 1 base, the J end lost 13 bases, and 10 bases lay between the germline ends. Germline values: CDR1 LGHDT, CDR2 YNNKEL (reference sequence). The CDR3 reads CASSQGGAITF. CDR3 bases: TGTGCCAGCAGCCAAGGGGGCGCGATCACCTTC.

This rearrangement joins TRBV2 to TRBJ1-4, with 8 bases lining up with TRBD1. Trimming at V came to 1 base and at J to 5 bases, leaving 0 bases not matched to a gene. Per the germline V gene, CDR1 is SNHLY and CDR2 is FYNNEI. CDR3 length: 14 amino acids. CDR3 amino acids: CASSEDRGNEKLFF. For the CDR3, the DNA is TGTGCCAGCAGTGAAGACAGGGGGAATGAAAAACTGTTTTTT.

By share, this clone counts as medium-sized. The V gene is TRBV3-1 (or the pseudogene TRBV3-2), the J gene TRBJ1-2; D uncertain. Germline V gene data show CDR1 as LGHDT and CDR2 as YNNKEL (reference sequence). The CDR3 contains 18 residues. V was shortened by 3 bases and J by 4 bases, with 24 bases between the two germline ends. CDR3 coding DNA: TGTGCCAGCAGCCATATGTATGAGAGGTCTCGCCTTCTCTATGGCTACACCTTC. The encoded protein is CASSHMYERSRLLYGYTF.

The chain links TRBV4-1 to TRBJ2-1; D uncertain. Trimming shortened V by 4 bases and J by 5 bases, and 6 bases separated the two germline ends. This CDR3 is built from 12 residues. The germline V gene encodes CDR1 MGHRA and CDR2 YSYEKL. The CDR3 region is CASSRGNNEQFF. CDR3 DNA: TGCGCCAGCAGCCGCGGTAACAATGAGCAGTTCTTC.

V gene TRBV5-4 combines with J gene TRBJ2-1, with 7 bases aligning to TRBD1. Germline values: CDR1 SGHNT, CDR2 YYREEE (reference sequence). V gave up 6 bases and J gave up 0 bases; unmatched junction bases: 21. This CDR3 is 20 amino acids long. The CDR3 DNA follows: TGTGCCAGCACCTCCTATCTTCGTGCCCCGAGGGACAGCTCCTACAATGAGCAGTTCTTC. This encodes CASTSYLRAPRDSSYNEQFF.

The V and J genes are TRBV3-1 (or the pseudogene TRBV3-2) and TRBJ1-3; D uncertain. The CDR3 sequence is 15 residues long. V gave up 0 bases and J gave up 0 bases, with 6 bases separating them. Germline loops: CDR1 LGHDT, CDR2 YNNKEL (reference sequence). The CDR3 loop is CASSQDSLSGNTIYF. Written as DNA, the CDR3 is TGTGCCAGCAGCCAAGATTCGCTCTCTGGAAACACCATATATTTT.

CDR3 loop: CASSPPTGNTEAFF. As DNA, the CDR3 is TGTGCCAGCAGCCCGCCGACAGGGAACACTGAAGCTTTCTTT. The rearrangement links TRBV11-2 to TRBJ1-1; a weak D match, TRBD1 (6 bases). Per germline, CDR1 SGHAT and CDR2 FQNNGV. This CDR3 is 14 amino acids long. Trimming removed 5 bases at V and 1 base at J, with 11 bases between. Combining the CDR3 with reference TRBV11-2 and TRBJ1-1 gives the whole variable domain EAGVAQSPRYKIIEKRQSVAFWCNPISGHATLYWYQQILGQGPKLLIQFQNNGVVDDSQLPKDRFSAERLKGVDSTLKIQPAKLEDSAVYLCASSPPTGNTEAFFGQGTRLTVV.

The CDR3 is CASSFDRESRTEAFF. In DNA, the CDR3 is TGTGCCAGCAGCTTCGACAGGGAAAGTCGCACTGAAGCTTTCTTT. V is TRBV7-3 and J is TRBJ1-1; 7 bases are shared with TRBD1. V lost 3 bases and J lost 4; bases outside the gene matches: 8. The CDR3 extends over 15 amino acids. Germline loops: CDR1 SGHTA, CDR2 FQGTGA.

This rearrangement joins TRBV7-2 to TRBJ1-4; D perhaps matches TRBD1 (6 bases). The CDR3 length is 15 residues. CDR1 SGHTA and CDR2 FQGNSA come from the germline V gene. The V gene lost 5 bases and the J gene lost 3 bases, with 13 bases spanning the gap. The CDR3 sequence: CASSLHRVSNEKLFF. CDR3 nucleotide sequence: TGTGCCAGCAGCCTACACAGGGTCTCTAATGAAAAACTGTTTTTT.

CDR3 in DNA: TGTGCCTGGAGTGCCGAGCGGCAGTACTTC. Its translation: CAWSAERQYF. V gene TRBV30 combines with J gene TRBJ2-7; D unclear. Between the trimmed V and J ends, which lost 1 base and 9 bases, there was a span of 7 bases. CDR1 GTSNPN and CDR2 SVGIG come from the germline V gene (reference sequence). The CDR3 contains 10 residues.

The chain employs TRBV6-5 and TRBJ1-2; perhaps TRBD1 as D (6 bases). The germline V gene encodes CDR1 MNHEY and CDR2 SVGAGI. The CDR3 sequence is 12 residues long. The CDR3, as DNA: TGTGCAACGACTAACAGGGATTATGGCTACACCTTC. Its translation: CATTNRDYGYTF.

The chain employs TRBV28 and TRBJ2-1, with 11 nucleotides matching TRBD2. CDR1 and CDR2 (germline): MDHEN, SYDVKM. The CDR3 loop spans 17 amino acids. V gave up 4 bases and J gave up 4 bases; unmatched junction bases: 9. The CDR3 region has the DNA TGTGCCAGCAGTTCCAGTCTTAGCGGGGGGGTTTACAATGAGCAGTTCTTC. It codes for CASSSSLSGGVYNEQFF.

The J gene is TRBJ2-5, the V gene TRBV7-8; D perhaps matches TRBD2 (5 bases). Germline V gives CDR1 SGHVS, CDR2 FQNEAQ. Trimming stripped 5 bases from V and 9 bases from J, with 10 bases between. This CDR3 contains 11 residues. The DNA of the CDR3 is TGTGCCAGCAGCCCCGCCGGGGCCCAGTACTTC. It yields the protein CASSPAGAQYF.

This clone was observed once. CDR3 loop: CASSSVGGQTYEQYF. The CDR3 DNA reads as TGTGCCAGCAGTTCGGTTGGGGGCCAGACCTACGAGCAGTACTTC. This chain connects TRBV28 to TRBJ2-7; TRBD1 is a possible D gene (6 bases). The CDR3 runs to 15 residues. Germline V gives CDR1 MDHEN, CDR2 SYDVKM. V was clipped by 4 bases and J by 2 bases, with 15 bases between them.

V gene TRBV19 combines with J gene TRBJ2-3; D may match TRBD1 or TRBD2 (5 bases each). CDR1 and CDR2 from the germline V gene are LNHDA and SQIVND (reference sequence). The ends were cut back, 4 bases at V and 0 bases at J, with 20 bases in the middle. There are 18 residues in the CDR3. In DNA form, the CDR3 reads TGTGCCAGTAGTAAGGGACCCCTCGAGGCTATAAGCACAGATACGCAGTATTTT. Residues: CASSKGPLEAISTDTQYF.